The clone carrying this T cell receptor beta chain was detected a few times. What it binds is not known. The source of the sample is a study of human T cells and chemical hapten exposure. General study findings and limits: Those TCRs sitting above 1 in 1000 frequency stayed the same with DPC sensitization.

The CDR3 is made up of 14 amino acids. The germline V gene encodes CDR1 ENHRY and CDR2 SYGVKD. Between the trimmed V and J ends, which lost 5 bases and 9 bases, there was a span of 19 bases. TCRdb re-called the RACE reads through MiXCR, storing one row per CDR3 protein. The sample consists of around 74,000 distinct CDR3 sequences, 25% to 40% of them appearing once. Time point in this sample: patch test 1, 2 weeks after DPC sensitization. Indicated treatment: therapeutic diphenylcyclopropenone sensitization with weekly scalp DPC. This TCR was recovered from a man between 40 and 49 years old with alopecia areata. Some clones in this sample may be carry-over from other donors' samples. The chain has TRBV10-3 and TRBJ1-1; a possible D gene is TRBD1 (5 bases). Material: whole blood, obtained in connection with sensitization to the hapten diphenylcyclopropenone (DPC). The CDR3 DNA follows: TGTGCCATCAGTCCGCGGGGAGGGGATTTTAAAGCTTTCTTT. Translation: CAISPRGGDFKAFF.